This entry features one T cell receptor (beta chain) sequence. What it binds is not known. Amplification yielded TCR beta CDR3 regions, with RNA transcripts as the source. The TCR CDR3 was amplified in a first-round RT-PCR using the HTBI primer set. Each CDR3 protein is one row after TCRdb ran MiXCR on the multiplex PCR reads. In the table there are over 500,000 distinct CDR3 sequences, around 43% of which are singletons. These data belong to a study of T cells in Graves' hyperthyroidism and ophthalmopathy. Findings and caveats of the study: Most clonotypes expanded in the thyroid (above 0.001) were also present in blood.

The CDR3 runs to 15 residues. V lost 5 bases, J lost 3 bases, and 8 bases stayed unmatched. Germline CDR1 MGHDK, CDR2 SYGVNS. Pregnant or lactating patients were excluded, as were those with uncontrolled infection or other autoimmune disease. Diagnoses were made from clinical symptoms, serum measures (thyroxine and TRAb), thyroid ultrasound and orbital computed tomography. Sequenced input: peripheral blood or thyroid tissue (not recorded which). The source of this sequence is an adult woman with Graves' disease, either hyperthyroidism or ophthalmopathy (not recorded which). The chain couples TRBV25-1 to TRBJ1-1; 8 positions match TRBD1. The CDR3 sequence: CASSFQGAGDTEAFF. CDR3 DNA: TGTGCCAGCAGTTTCCAGGGGGCAGGGGACACTGAAGCTTTCTTT.